Following are 6 T cell receptor beta chains from one sample sequenced in a study of T cells in Graves' hyperthyroidism and ophthalmopathy. What was amplified from RNA transcripts were TCR beta CDR3 regions. The primer set for the first-round RT-PCR of the TCR CDR3 was HTBI. Each CDR3 protein gets one entry after TCRdb re-called the multiplex PCR reads with MiXCR. The sample shows fewer than 350,000 distinct CDR3 sequences, roughly 15% of them seen only once. Sequenced material: blood. These receptors were taken from a woman between 45 and 65 years old with Graves' hyperthyroidism that later progressed to Graves' ophthalmopathy.

The table lists this clonotype with many counts. The rearrangement uses TRBV5-5 and TRBJ2-7; a possible D gene is TRBD1 (6 bases). The CDR3 consists of 14 residues. Germline loops: CDR1 SGHKS, CDR2 YYEKEE (reference sequence). Trimming cost V 4 bases and J 5 bases, with 16 bases left between them. CDR3 nucleotides: TGTGCCAGCAGCCGACTTTGGGGGCTCAACGAGCAGTACTTC. It is translated as CASSRLWGLNEQYF.

In regard to this clonotype: Given a much more abundant clone one base away, this may be a read error. The chain links TRBV30 to TRBJ1-1; 8 bases are a match to TRBD1. The CDR3 length is 13 residues. The germline V gene has CDR1 GTSNPN and CDR2 SVGIG (reference sequence). J was trimmed by 1 base and V by 8 bases; bases with no gene match: 6. The CDR3 reads CAGMDRANTEAFF. The CDR3 region has the DNA TGTGCCGGAATGGACAGGGCGAACACTGAAGCTTTCTTT. Full variable domain (remainder filled in from reference TRBV30 and TRBJ1-1): SQTIHQWPATLVQPVGSPLSLECTVEGTSNPNLYWYRQAAGRGLQLLFYSVGIGQISSEVPQNLSASRPQDRQFILSSKKLLLSDSGFYLCAGMDRANTEAFFGQGTRLTVV.

This clonotype was counted ten times or more. The CDR3: CSAQGGRADTQYF. For the CDR3, the DNA is TGCAGTGCCCAGGGGGGCAGGGCAGATACGCAGTATTTT. The chain joins TRBV20-1 to TRBJ2-3; D perhaps matches TRBD1 (7 bases). The length of the CDR3 is 13 residues. Per the germline V gene, CDR1 is DFQATT and CDR2 is SNEGSKA (reference sequence). With 6 bases removed from V and 4 bases from J, the gap between germline ends came to 14 bases.

A note on this clonotype: A much larger clone differs by one base, so this may be a read error. The J gene is TRBJ2-7, the V gene TRBV20-1, with D possibly matching TRBD1 (5 bases). V shed 3 bases and J shed 7 bases, with 13 bases lying between them. This CDR3 comprises 12 residues. The germline gives CDR1 DFQATT, CDR2 SNEGSKA (reference sequence). CDR3 in amino acids: CSASDGADEQYF. CDR3 bases: TGCAGTGCTAGTGATGGGGCGGATGAGCAGTACTTC.

This clonotype came up many times. The CDR3: CASSLELAGSTEAFF. In nucleotides, the CDR3 is TGCGCCAGCAGCTTGGAGCTGGCAGGGTCAACTGAAGCTTTCTTT. The genes are TRBV5-1 and TRBJ1-1, with D perhaps TRBD1 (5 bases). This CDR3 region has 15 residues. Germline loops: CDR1 SGHRS, CDR2 YFSETQ. V was pared by 0 bases and J by 5 bases, with 14 bases between.

This clonotype has a count of ten or more. The rearrangement links TRBV20-1 to TRBJ2-3, with 10 positions matching TRBD2. Per the germline V gene, CDR1 is DFQATT and CDR2 is SNEGSKA (reference sequence). Losses at the gene ends were 0 bases for V and 5 bases for J; bases not matched to a gene: 14. The CDR3 contains 18 residues. The CDR3 DNA is TGCAGTGCTAGAGATTTCCTCGTACGAAGCGGGAGGGTAGATACGCAGTATTTT. Translated, it gives CSARDFLVRSGRVDTQYF.